This TCR beta chain is drawn from a study of beta chain features in type 1 diabetes. Notes on the study in general: Insertions at VDJ junctions were less frequent in type 1 diabetes patients. These patients also deleted more nucleotides at the same junctions. Within the patient group, naive, central memory and Treg TCRB repertoires appeared more similar to each other than within healthy donors.

This CDR3 spans 15 amino acids. CDR1 is SGHNT and CDR2 is YYREEE in the germline V gene (reference sequence). The isolated RNA, all of it, was reverse transcribed, so expressed TCRB transcripts were what got sequenced. Using immunoSEQ multiplex PCR, the repertoire was profiled, and TCRdb retains in-frame clones only, with some absent. The sample lists roughly 40,000 clones, around 64% occurring once. Comment on this clone: The antigen is unknown. At one of its ends the junction is not consistent with the germline gene, which may arise from a read error.

This rearrangement joins TRBV5-4 to TRBJ2-4; TRBD1 is a possible D gene (6 bases). Sequencing input: Tregs from blood. The receptor was isolated from a woman aged 25 to 39 in good health. CDR3 loop: CASSLSRGAKNIRYF. The CDR3 DNA is TGTGCCAGCAGCTTGAGCAGGGGAGCCAAAAACATTCGGTACTTC.